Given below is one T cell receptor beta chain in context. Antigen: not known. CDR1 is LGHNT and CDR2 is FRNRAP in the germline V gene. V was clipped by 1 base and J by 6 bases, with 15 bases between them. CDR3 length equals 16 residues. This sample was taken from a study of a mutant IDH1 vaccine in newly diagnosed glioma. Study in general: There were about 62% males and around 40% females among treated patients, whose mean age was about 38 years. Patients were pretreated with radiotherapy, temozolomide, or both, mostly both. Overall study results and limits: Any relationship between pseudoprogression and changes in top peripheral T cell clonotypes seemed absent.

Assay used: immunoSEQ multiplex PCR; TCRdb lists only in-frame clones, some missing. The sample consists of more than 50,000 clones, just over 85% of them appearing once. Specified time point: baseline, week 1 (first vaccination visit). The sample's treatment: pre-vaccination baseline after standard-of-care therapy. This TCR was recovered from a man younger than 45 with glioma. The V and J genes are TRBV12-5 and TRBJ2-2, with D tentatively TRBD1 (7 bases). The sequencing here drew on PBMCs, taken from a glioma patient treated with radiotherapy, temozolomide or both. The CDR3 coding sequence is TGTGCTAGTGGTTTGGGGGGACTGGGACAGTCCGGGGAGCTGTTTTTT. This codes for CASGLGGLGQSGELFF.